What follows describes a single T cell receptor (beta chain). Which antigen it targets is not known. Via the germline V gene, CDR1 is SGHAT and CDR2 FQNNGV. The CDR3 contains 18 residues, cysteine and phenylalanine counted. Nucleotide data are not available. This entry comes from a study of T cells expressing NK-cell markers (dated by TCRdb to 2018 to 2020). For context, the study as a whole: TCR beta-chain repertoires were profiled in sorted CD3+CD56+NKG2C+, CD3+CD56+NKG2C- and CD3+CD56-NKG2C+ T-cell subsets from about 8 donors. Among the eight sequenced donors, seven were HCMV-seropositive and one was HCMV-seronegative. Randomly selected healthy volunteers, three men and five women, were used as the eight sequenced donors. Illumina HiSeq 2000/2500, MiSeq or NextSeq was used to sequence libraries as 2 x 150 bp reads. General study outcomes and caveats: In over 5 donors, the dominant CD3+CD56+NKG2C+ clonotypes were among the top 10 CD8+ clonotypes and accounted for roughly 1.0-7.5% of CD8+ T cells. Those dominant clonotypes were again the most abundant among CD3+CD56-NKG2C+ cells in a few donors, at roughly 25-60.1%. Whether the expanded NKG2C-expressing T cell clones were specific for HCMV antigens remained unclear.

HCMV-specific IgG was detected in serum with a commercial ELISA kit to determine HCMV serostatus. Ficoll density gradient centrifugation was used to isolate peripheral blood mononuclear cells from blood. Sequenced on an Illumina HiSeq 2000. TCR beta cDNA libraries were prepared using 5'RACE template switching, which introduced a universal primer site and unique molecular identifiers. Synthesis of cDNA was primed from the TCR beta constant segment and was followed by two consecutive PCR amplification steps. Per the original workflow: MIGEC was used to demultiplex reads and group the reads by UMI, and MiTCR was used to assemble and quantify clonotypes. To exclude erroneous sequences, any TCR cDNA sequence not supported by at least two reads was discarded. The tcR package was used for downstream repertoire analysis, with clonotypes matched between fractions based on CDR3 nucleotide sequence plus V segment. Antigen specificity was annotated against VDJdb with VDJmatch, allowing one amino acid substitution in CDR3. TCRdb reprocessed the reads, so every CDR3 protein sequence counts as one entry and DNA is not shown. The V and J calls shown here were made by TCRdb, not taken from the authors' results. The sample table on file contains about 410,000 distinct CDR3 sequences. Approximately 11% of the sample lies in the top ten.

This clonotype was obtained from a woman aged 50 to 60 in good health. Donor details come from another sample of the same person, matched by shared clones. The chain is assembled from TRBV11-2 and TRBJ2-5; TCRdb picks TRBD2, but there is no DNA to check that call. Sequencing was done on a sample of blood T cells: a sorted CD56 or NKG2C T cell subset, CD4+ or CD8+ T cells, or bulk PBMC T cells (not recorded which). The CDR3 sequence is CASSPGTSGRTPPETQYF.